Presented here are 25 T cell receptor beta chains from one specimen sequenced in a study of a mutant IDH1 vaccine in newly diagnosed glioma. Only in-frame clones appear in the TCRdb table, and some are missing; sequencing was by immunoSEQ multiplex PCR. The sample has some 38,000 clones; 75% to 85% are singletons. Time point of the sample: week 23, last vaccination. In every dose of vaccine, 300 ug of mutant IDH1 20-mer peptide was given alongside topical imiquimod. No antigen has been identified for these receptors. The sample was PBMCs, taken from a glioma patient whose treatment included an IDH1 peptide vaccine. Receptors were obtained from a man between 35 and 55 years old with glioma.

The table lists this clone with a few counts. Here the CDR3 reads CASTDRLSTEAFF. CDR3 bases: TGTGCCAGCACCGACAGGCTTTCCACTGAAGCTTTCTTT. The chain joins TRBV6-5 to TRBJ1-1, with D perhaps TRBD1 (6 bases). Trimming shortened V by 7 bases and J by 4 bases, and 13 bases separated the two germline ends. From germline, CDR1 is MNHEY and CDR2 SVGAGI. The CDR3 is 13 amino acids.

This clone was observed a single time. The genes are TRBV19 and TRBJ2-2, with D hard to call. The CDR3 is 14 residues long. The germline gives CDR1 LNHDA, CDR2 SQIVND (reference sequence). V was trimmed by 7 bases and J by 0 bases, leaving 9 bases between them. CDR3 sequence: CASKQFANTGELFF. The CDR3 bases are TGTGCCAGTAAACAGTTCGCGAACACCGGGGAGCTGTTTTTT.

The chain joins TRBV5-1 to TRBJ2-5, with D possibly TRBD2 on 7 matching bases. Germline values: CDR1 SGHRS, CDR2 YFSETQ. V lost 5 bases and J lost 2, with 16 bases in between. This CDR3 spans 15 amino acids. The CDR3 sequence is CASRIGGGDQETQYF. CDR3 bases: TGCGCCAGCAGAATTGGAGGGGGGGATCAAGAGACCCAGTACTTC.

The chain uses TRBV7-8 and TRBJ1-2, with D possibly being TRBD1 (5 bases). The CDR3 runs 14 residues. Germline V gene lookup returns CDR1 SGHVS and CDR2 FQNEAQ. V gave up 4 bases and J gave up 2 bases, with 11 bases separating them. CDR3 in amino acids: CASSSGPRNYGYTF. The CDR3 region has the DNA TGTGCCAGCAGCTCGGGGCCGAGAAACTATGGCTACACCTTC.

By share, this clone counts as medium-sized. The chain carries TRBV12-5 and TRBJ1-3; D gene uncertain. Trimming removed 6 bases at V and 0 bases at J, with 6 bases between. CDR3 size: 13 residues. From germline, CDR1 is LGHNT and CDR2 FRNRAP. The CDR3 sequence is CASGPPSGNTIYF. CDR3 DNA: TGTGCTAGTGGCCCCCCCTCTGGAAACACCATATATTTT.

This chain joins TRBV25-1 and TRBJ1-2; 8 bases line up with TRBD1. The CDR3 is 15 residues long. The J segment lost 4 bases and the V segment lost 6 bases, leaving 10 bases of the junction unmatched. From germline, CDR1 is MGHDK and CDR2 SYGVNS. The CDR3 protein is CASRPGQGGSYGYTF. CDR3 sequence (DNA): TGTGCCAGCAGGCCCGGACAGGGAGGTAGCTATGGCTACACCTTC.

This rearrangement joins TRBV5-8 to TRBJ1-6; unclear D gene. The CDR3 runs to 14 residues. V lost 1 base and J 7 bases, leaving 9 bases between the germline ends. Germline V lookup: CDR1 SGHTS, CDR2 YDEGEE. The CDR3 is CASSLYSGNSPLHF. CDR3 bases: TGTGCCAGCAGCTTGTATTCAGGAAATTCACCCCTCCACTTT. The whole variable domain, remainder taken from reference TRBV5-8 and TRBJ1-6, is EAGVTQSPTHLIKTRGQQATLRCSPISGHTSVYWYQQALGLGLQFLLWYDEGEERNRGNFPPRFSGRQFPNYSSELNVNALELEDSALYLCASSLYSGNSPLHFGNGTRLTVT.

This chain links TRBV7-2 with TRBJ2-3; no firm D call. The germline CDR1 and CDR2 sequences are SGHTA and FQGNSA. Trimming pared 6 bases from V and 2 bases from J, leaving 9 bases between. The CDR3 runs to 13 residues. Here the CDR3 DNA reads TGTGCCAGCAGTAAAGTGTACACAGATACGCAGTATTTT. Translated: CASSKVYTDTQYF.

This chain uses TRBV7-2 with TRBJ2-4; D is perhaps TRBD1 or TRBD2 (5 bases each). V was cut by 5 bases and J by 0 bases, with 14 bases left in between. The germline V gene encodes CDR1 SGHTA and CDR2 FQGNSA. The CDR3 is made up of 16 amino acids. CDR3 sequence (DNA): TGTGCCAGCAGCCTAGGGACCAGAGGAGCCAAAAACATTCAGTACTTC. As protein: CASSLGTRGAKNIQYF.

The chain uses TRBV5-1 and TRBJ1-1; no definite D call. Germline V gene sequence: CDR1 SGHRS, CDR2 YFSETQ. The CDR3 covers 13 residues. V lost 1 base to trimming and J lost 5 bases, with 9 bases between them. The CDR3 nucleotides are TGCGCCAGCAGCTTGCAGGTAGCGACTGAAGCTTTCTTT. It is translated as CASSLQVATEAFF.

The chain recombines TRBV6-1 with TRBJ2-7, with D perhaps being TRBD1 or TRBD2 (6 bases each). This CDR3 spans 12 amino acids. Germline V gene sequence: CDR1 MNHNS, CDR2 SASEGT. Deletions cut 7 bases from V and 4 bases from J, with 11 bases between. The CDR3 sequence is CASNGGKYEQYF. Written as DNA, the CDR3 is TGTGCCAGCAACGGGGGCAAATACGAGCAGTACTTC.

The chain links TRBV19 to TRBJ2-1, with TRBD1 matching 7 bases. The trim removed 4 bases at V and 0 bases at J, leaving 6 bases unmatched. This CDR3 has 16 amino acids. CDR1 and CDR2 from the germline V gene are LNHDA and SQIVND (reference sequence). As DNA, the CDR3 is TGTGCCAGTAGTACCCAGGGGGACAGCTCCTACAATGAGCAGTTCTTC. Residues: CASSTQGDSSYNEQFF.

The chain links TRBV19 to TRBJ2-5, with D hard to call. This CDR3 has 14 amino acids. The germline CDR1 and CDR2 sequences are LNHDA and SQIVND (reference sequence). V shed 3 bases and J shed 5 bases, with 13 bases lying between them. CDR3 nucleotides: TGTGCCAGTAGTATGGCCCAAGTTCAGGAGACCCAGTACTTC. It yields the protein CASSMAQVQETQYF.

The rearrangement joins TRBV28 to TRBJ1-2; D not certain. This CDR3 has 14 residues. Trimming shortened V by 3 bases and J by 4 bases, and 12 bases separated the two germline ends. The germline CDR1 and CDR2 sequences are MDHEN and SYDVKM. For the CDR3, the DNA is TGTGCCAGCAGTTTTTTGTCGGGGTCCTATGGCTACACCTTC. It is translated as CASSFLSGSYGYTF.

The CDR3 spells CASSPLAGVEQYF. The CDR3 DNA sequence: TGTGCCAGCAGCCCCCTAGCGGGAGTCGAGCAGTACTTC. The chain recombines TRBV6-6 with TRBJ2-7; 10 bases map to TRBD2. After removal of 6 bases from V and 6 bases from J, the junction contained 5 bases not matched to a gene. The length of the CDR3 is 13 residues. Germline-derived CDR1 and CDR2 are MNHNY and SVGAGI (reference sequence).

This chain links TRBV4-2 with TRBJ2-7; 7 nucleotides agree with TRBD2. The CDR3 extends over 15 amino acids. The J segment lost 0 bases and the V segment lost 10 bases, leaving 12 bases of the junction unmatched. CDR1 is LGHNA and CDR2 is YNFKEQ in the germline V gene. The CDR3 reads CATRHVGGSSYEQYF. The CDR3 DNA reads TGTGCCACCCGCCATGTGGGCGGGAGCTCCTACGAGCAGTACTTC.

This clone was seen more than once but under ten times. This chain uses TRBV5-1 with TRBJ2-1, with D hard to call. The V and J ends lost 1 base and 4 bases respectively, with 6 bases between them. This CDR3 has 13 amino acids. CDR1 SGHRS and CDR2 YFSETQ come from the germline V gene. The CDR3 nucleotides are TGCGCCAGCAGCTTGTCAGGATACAATGAGCAGTTCTTC. Translating it yields CASSLSGYNEQFF.

Concerning this clone itself: At one end, the junction sequence differs from germline, possibly due to a read error. The chain carries TRBV11-2 and TRBJ2-1; no clear D. In germline, CDR1 is SGHAT, CDR2 FQNNGV. This CDR3 has 15 residues. CDR3 coding DNA: TGTGCCAGCAACTTAGGGTCTACCTTTGGGAATGAGCAGTTCTTC. Protein product: CASNLGSTFGNEQFF. The entire variable domain, with the rest obtained from reference TRBV11-2 and TRBJ2-1, is as follows: EAGVAQSPRYKIIEKRQSVAFWCNPISGHATLYWYQQILGQGPKLLIQFQNNGVVDDSQLPKDRFSAERLKGVDSTLKIQPAKLEDSAVYLCASNLGSTFGNEQFFGPGTRLTVL.

This chain uses TRBV21-1 with TRBJ2-7; the table gives TRBD2 as D, unverified against the DNA. TRBV21-1 is classified as a pseudogene. The CDR3 extends over 20 amino acids. The DNA of the CDR3 is TGTGCCAGCAACCACCCCCAGCGACTAGCGGGTAGGGGCTACTCCTACGAGCAGTACTTC. Translated, it gives CASNHPQRLAGRGYSYEQYF.

This chain joins TRBV19 and TRBJ2-4; TRBD2 agrees at 8 bases. Per germline, CDR1 LNHDA and CDR2 SQIVND (reference sequence). Trimming took 5 bases from V and 1 from J; bases not matched to a gene: 7. The CDR3 covers 16 residues. As DNA, the CDR3 is TGTGCCAGTAGTGAAAGCGGGAGTGGCGCCAAAAACATTCAGTACTTC. Protein: CASSESGSGAKNIQYF. The complete variable domain, with remaining parts taken from reference TRBV19 and TRBJ2-4, reads DGGITQSPKYLFRKEGQNVTLSCEQNLNHDAMYWYRQDPGQGLRLIYYSQIVNDFQKGDIAEGYSVSREKKESFPLTVTSAQKNPTAFYLCASSESGSGAKNIQYFGAGTRLSVL.

Regarding this clone: One end of the junction varies from germline; a read error may be responsible. V usage is TRBV7-8 and J usage is TRBJ2-7; 7 bases are shared with TRBD1. Germline loops: CDR1 SGHVS, CDR2 FQNEAQ. The CDR3 loop spans 10 amino acids. In DNA form, the CDR3 reads TGTGCCAGCTCGCTGGACAGGCCCTTTTTC. Protein product: CASSLDRPFF.

The V and J genes are TRBV27 and TRBJ2-2, with TRBD1 matching 9 bases. V gave up 0 bases and J gave up 7 bases; unmatched junction bases: 6. This CDR3 is 16 amino acids long. Germline CDR1 MNHEY, CDR2 SMNVEV (reference sequence). CDR3 sequence: CASSLSGTGRFGELFF. CDR3 nucleotides: TGTGCCAGCAGTTTATCCGGGACAGGGCGTTTCGGGGAGCTGTTTTTT.

The chain is built from TRBV18 and TRBJ1-1, with D hard to call. Trimming took off 2 bases at V and 1 base at J, with 11 bases between the two ends. The CDR3 consists of 15 residues. Germline V gene sequence: CDR1 KGHSH, CDR2 LQKENI. The CDR3 DNA follows: TGTGCCAGCTCACCAGGAGAACGGCAGAACACTGAAGCTTTCTTT. It is translated as CASSPGERQNTEAFF.

The chain recombines TRBV5-1 with TRBJ2-1, with 7 positions matching TRBD2. Looked up from germline, CDR1 is SGHRS and CDR2 is YFSETQ. With 5 bases clipped from V and 7 bases from J, the junction kept 15 bases outside the gene matches. The CDR3 loop spans 16 amino acids. The CDR3 DNA reads TGCGCCAGCAGTAGGGTGGCGGGAGCCCAAGGAAATGAGCAGTTCTTC. Translated: CASSRVAGAQGNEQFF. Looking up the rest from reference TRBV5-1 and TRBJ2-1 gives the full variable domain: KAGVTQTPRYLIKTRGQQVTLSCSPISGHRSVSWYQQTPGQGLQFLFEYFSETQRNKGNFPGRFSGRQFSNSRSEMNVSTLELGDSALYLCASSRVAGAQGNEQFFGPGTRLTVL.

There are a few counts of this clone. The J gene is TRBJ1-2, the V gene TRBV9; TRBD1 agrees at 8 bases. This CDR3 comprises 14 residues. Germline assignment: CDR1 SGDLS and CDR2 YYNGEE. Trimming cost V 0 bases and J 5 bases; bases outside gene matches: 3. CDR3 loop: CASSVGTGIYGYTF. The CDR3 nucleotides are TGTGCCAGCAGCGTAGGGACAGGGATATATGGCTACACCTTC.